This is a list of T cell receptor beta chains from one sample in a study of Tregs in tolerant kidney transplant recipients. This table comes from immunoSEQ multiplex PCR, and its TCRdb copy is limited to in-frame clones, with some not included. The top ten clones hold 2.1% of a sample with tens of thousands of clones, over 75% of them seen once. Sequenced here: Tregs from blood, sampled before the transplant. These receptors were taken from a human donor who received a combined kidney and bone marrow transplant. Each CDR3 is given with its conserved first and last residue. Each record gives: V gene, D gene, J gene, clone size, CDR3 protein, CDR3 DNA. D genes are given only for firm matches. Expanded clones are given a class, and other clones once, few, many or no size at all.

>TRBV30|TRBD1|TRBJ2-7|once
CAWSGGRDRFYEQYF
TGTGCCTGGAGTGGGGGTCGGGACAGGTTCTACGAGCAGTACTTC
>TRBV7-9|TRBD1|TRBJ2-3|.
CASNKQGALGTDTQYF
TGTGCCAGCAACAAACAGGGGGCTTTGGGCACAGATACGCAGTATTTT
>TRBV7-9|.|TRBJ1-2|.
CASSSDWNDYTF
TGTGCCAGCAGCTCGGACTGGAATGACTACACCTTC
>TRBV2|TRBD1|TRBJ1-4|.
CASHGRGGFTLRKLFF
TGTGCCAGCCATGGGCGAGGGGGCTTCACCCTAAGGAAACTGTTTTTT
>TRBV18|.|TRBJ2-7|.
CASSPPAGVPYEQYF
TGTGCCAGCTCACCACCAGCAGGGGTACCCTACGAGCAGTACTTC
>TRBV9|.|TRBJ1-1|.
CASSVGVAMNTEAFF
TGTGCCAGCAGCGTAGGTGTAGCAATGAACACTGAAGCTTTCTTT
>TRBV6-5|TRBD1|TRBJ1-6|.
CASTTDRGGSPLHF
TGTGCCAGCACCACCGACAGGGGTGGTTCACCCCTCCACTTT
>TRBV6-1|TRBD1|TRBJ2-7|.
CASDRDRGSYEQYF
TGTGCCAGCGACCGGGACAGAGGCTCCTACGAGCAGTACTTC
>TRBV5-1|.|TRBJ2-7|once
CASSLGGSLYEQYF
TGCGCCAGCAGCTTGGGGGGGTCTCTGTACGAGCAGTACTTC
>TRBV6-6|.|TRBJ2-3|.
CASSSNTDTQYF
TGTGCCAGCAGCTCGAACACAGATACGCAGTATTTT
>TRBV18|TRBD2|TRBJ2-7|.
CASSPAGVGSGSHREQYF
TGTGCCAGCTCACCAGCGGGGGTAGGTAGCGGGAGCCATCGGGAGCAGTACTTC
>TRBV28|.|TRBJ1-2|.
CASRPSGPYGYTF
TGTGCCAGCAGGCCCTCAGGGCCCTATGGCTACACCTTC
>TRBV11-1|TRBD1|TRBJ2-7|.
CASSFGQAYEQYF
TGTGCCAGCAGCTTTGGACAGGCCTACGAGCAGTACTTC
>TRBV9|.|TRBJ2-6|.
CASSVVIGGLRTYGANVLTF
TGTGCCAGCAGCGTAGTCATTGGGGGGCTGAGAACGTACGGGGCCAACGTCCTGACTTTC
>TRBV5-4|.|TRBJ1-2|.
CANSVGLNYGYTF
TGTGCCAACAGCGTCGGACTAAACTATGGCTACACCTTC
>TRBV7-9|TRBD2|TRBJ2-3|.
CASSDPGLAGGIDTQYF
TGTGCCAGCAGCGATCCGGGACTAGCGGGAGGTATAGATACGCAGTATTTT
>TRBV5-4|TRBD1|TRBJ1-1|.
CASSLGDRDTEAFF
TGTGCCAGCAGCTTGGGGGACAGGGACACTGAAGCTTTCTTT
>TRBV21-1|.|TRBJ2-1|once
CASSKVGSNEQFF
TGTGCCAGCAGCAAGGTCGGGTCAAATGAGCAGTTCTTC
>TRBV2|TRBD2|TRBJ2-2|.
CASTRASGGTGELFF
TGTGCCAGCACGAGGGCTAGCGGGGGGACCGGGGAGCTGTTTTTT
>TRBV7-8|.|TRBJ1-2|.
CASRGTDLNYGYTF
TGTGCCAGCAGAGGGACGGACCTAAACTATGGCTACACCTTC
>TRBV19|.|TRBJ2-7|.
CASSIRGRISSYEQYF
TGTGCCAGTAGTATCCGGGGCAGGATTAGCTCCTACGAGCAGTACTTC
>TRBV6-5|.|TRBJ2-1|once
CASSYSSTRGNNEQFF
TGTGCCAGCAGTTACTCAAGTACCCGCGGGAACAATGAGCAGTTCTTC
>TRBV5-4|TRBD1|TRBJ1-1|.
CASSSRYRTGIRNTEAFF
TGTGCCAGCAGCTCAAGGTACAGGACAGGGATTAGGAACACTGAAGCTTTCTTT
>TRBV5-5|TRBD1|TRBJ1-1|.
CASSLGRTGPTEAFF
TGTGCCAGCAGCTTGGGCCGGACAGGGCCCACTGAAGCTTTCTTT
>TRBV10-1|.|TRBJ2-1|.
CASSPLGENRIEQFF
TGCGCCAGCAGTCCCTTGGGAGAGAACCGCATTGAGCAGTTCTTC
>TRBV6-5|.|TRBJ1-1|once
CASTTRRKMNTEAFF
TGTGCCAGCACTACAAGAAGAAAAATGAACACTGAAGCTTTCTTT
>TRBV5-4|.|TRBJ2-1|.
CASSFMGRDTWNEQFF
TGTGCCAGCAGCTTTATGGGGAGGGACACCTGGAATGAGCAGTTCTTC
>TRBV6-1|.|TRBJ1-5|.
CASSEDWGGFRSNQPQHF
TGTGCCAGCAGTGAAGACTGGGGGGGGTTCAGGAGCAATCAGCCCCAGCATTTT
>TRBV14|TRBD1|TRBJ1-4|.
CASSSRTGGLGTNEKLFF
TGTGCCAGCAGCTCCCGGACAGGGGGCTTGGGAACTAATGAAAAACTGTTTTTT
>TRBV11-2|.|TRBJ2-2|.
CASSLGPTTGELFF
TGTGCCAGCAGCTTAGGGCCAACGACCGGGGAGCTGTTTTTT
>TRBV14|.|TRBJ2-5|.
CASSQQETQYF
TGTGCCAGCAGCCAACAAGAGACCCAGTACTTC
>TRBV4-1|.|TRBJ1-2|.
CASSQDERCYTF
TGCGCCAGCAGCCAAGATGAGAGGTGCTACACCTTC
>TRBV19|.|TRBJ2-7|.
CASSSSYEQYF
TGTGCCAGTAGTTCTTCCTACGAGCAGTACTTC
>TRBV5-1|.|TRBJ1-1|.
CASSFGENTEAFF
TGCGCCAGCAGCTTCGGGGAGAACACTGAAGCTTTCTTT
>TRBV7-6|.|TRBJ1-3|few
CASSPRSSGNTIYF
TGTGCCAGCAGCCCACGGTCCTCTGGAAACACCATATATTTT
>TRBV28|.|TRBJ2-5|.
CASKDPSQGGETQYF
TGTGCCAGCAAGGACCCTAGCCAAGGCGGAGAGACCCAGTACTTC
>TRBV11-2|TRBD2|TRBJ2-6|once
CASSPIAGGLSGANVLTF
TGTGCCAGCAGCCCAATAGCGGGCGGACTCTCTGGGGCCAACGTCCTGACTTTC
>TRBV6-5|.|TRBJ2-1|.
CASSLHLFMNNEQFF
TGTGCCAGCAGTCTACACCTCTTTATGAACAATGAGCAGTTCTTC
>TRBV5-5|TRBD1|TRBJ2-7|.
CASSWGQAYEQYF
TGTGCCAGCAGCTGGGGACAGGCCTACGAGCAGTACTTC
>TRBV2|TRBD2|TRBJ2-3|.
CASRPELAGDTQYF
TGTGCCAGCAGGCCGGAACTAGCGGGGGATACGCAGTATTTT